This T cell receptor (beta chain) was recovered during a study of shared clonotypes between healthy human individuals. Across the study: Each donor's CD4 naive and CD4 memory cells filled three plates apiece, CD8 naive two, and CD8 memory one. Study-level points and caveats: Generation probability values for non-shared clonotypes were lower than those for clonotypes shared by all four donors. Rarefaction showed sorted-subset sequencing was incomplete despite large depth.

Clones were read by immunoSEQ multiplex PCR, and TCRdb kept only the in-frame ones, dropping some. The sample lists around 1.1 million clones; about 80% were seen once. Regarding this clone: Its antigen is still unknown.

CDR1 and CDR2 from the germline V gene are ENHRY and SYGVKD. The CDR3 loop spans 15 amino acids. Trimming removed 3 bases from V and 0 bases from J, with 9 bases in between. The clonotype originates from a man between 18 and 35 years old in good health. Some clones in this sample may be carry-over from other donors' samples. The rearrangement uses TRBV10-3 and TRBJ1-3; the D is unclear. Sequencing input: memory CD4+ T cells from PBMCs. As to subset: CD45RA-negative fraction. CDR3 DNA: TGTGCCATCAGTGACCGACAAGACTCTGGAAACACCATATATTTT. This encodes CAISDRQDSGNTIYF.